The present T cell receptor beta chain was sequenced within a study of blood T cell repertoires in COVID-19. Across the study: The origin of the acute and convalescent COVID-19 samples was the United States, Italy and Spain.

The assay was immunoSEQ multiplex PCR, and TCRdb's table has in-frame clones only and misses some. The profile shows more than 250,000 clones, 70% to 90% of them singletons. This clone appeared a single time. This CDR3 spans 16 amino acids. Germline CDR1 is SGHKS and CDR2 is YYEKEE (reference sequence). With 4 bases removed from V and 0 bases from J, the gap between germline ends came to 11 bases. The rearrangement links TRBV5-5 to TRBJ1-6; D perhaps matches TRBD1 (6 bases). The sequencing sample was made of PBMCs or T cells enriched from blood (not recorded which). This receptor was obtained from a woman aged 18-29 years who had recovered from COVID-19. CDR3 protein: CASSPRGSSYNSPLHF. As DNA, the CDR3 is TGTGCCAGCAGCCCTAGGGGGAGCTCCTATAATTCACCCCTCCACTTT.